This T cell receptor beta chain is from a study of T cell repertoires in cytomegalovirus infection. TCRdb re-analysed the reads in MiXCR, keeping a single row per CDR3 protein. The sample lists about 920,000 distinct CDR3 sequences, approximately 31% occurring once. With respect to this clonotype: Its antigen is still unknown.

The germline gives CDR1 SQVTM, CDR2 ANQGSEA. Trimming took off 8 bases at V and 6 bases at J, with 13 bases between the two ends. The CDR3 is 11 residues long. This chain connects TRBV29-1 to TRBJ1-2, with D perhaps TRBD1 (6 bases). Source: cultured CD8+ T cells from PBMCs, taken from culture after CMV antigen stimulation. The sequence came from a human donor in good health (CMV status not recorded). Some clones in this sample may be carry-over from other donors' samples. CDR3 nucleotide sequence: TGCAGCACCCGAGGGGGGGATGGCTACACCTTC. Translation gives CSTRGGDGYTF.